The 16 T cell receptor beta chains presented below share a single source sample, sequenced in a study of blood T cell repertoires in COVID-19. TCRdb's copy holds only in-frame clones and misses some; the assay was immunoSEQ multiplex PCR. Among about 220,000 clones listed, 83% were seen once. Specimen: PBMCs or T cells enriched from blood (not recorded which). All receptors derive from a woman aged 50 to 65 who had been exposed to COVID-19.

The gene calls are TRBV10-2 and TRBJ1-1; weak D call: TRBD1 (5 bases). Trimming shortened V by 7 bases and J by 4 bases, and 13 bases separated the two germline ends. The CDR3 spans 13 residues. Germline-derived CDR1 and CDR2 are WSHSY and SAAADI. The CDR3 DNA follows: TGCGCCAGCACCCCCGGGGGTAGCACTGAAGCTTTCTTT. It codes for CASTPGGSTEAFF.

This chain joins TRBV19 and TRBJ1-1; D not certain. Germline loops: CDR1 LNHDA, CDR2 SQIVND (reference sequence). This CDR3 region has 14 residues. V was pared by 6 bases and J by 5 bases, with 16 bases between. CDR3 sequence reads: CASSPSGGRTEAFF. In nucleotides, the CDR3 is TGTGCCAGTAGCCCGTCGGGAGGGCGGACTGAAGCTTTCTTT. Filled out from reference TRBV19 and TRBJ1-1, the complete variable domain reads DGGITQSPKYLFRKEGQNVTLSCEQNLNHDAMYWYRQDPGQGLRLIYYSQIVNDFQKGDIAEGYSVSREKKESFPLTVTSAQKNPTAFYLCASSPSGGRTEAFFGQGTRLTVV.

The rearrangement joins TRBV5-6 to TRBJ2-7, with D hard to call. Trimming shortened V by 0 bases and J by 0 bases, and 10 bases separated the two germline ends. This CDR3 is 15 amino acids long. Germline CDR1 SGHDT, CDR2 YYEEEE. CDR3 coding DNA: TGTGCCAGCAGCTTGGTTGGCGACACCTCCTACGAGCAGTACTTC. This encodes CASSLVGDTSYEQYF. The full variable domain, rest sourced from reference TRBV5-6 and TRBJ2-7, is DAGVTQSPTHLIKTRGQQVTLRCSPKSGHDTVSWYQQALGQGPQFIFQYYEEEERQRGNFPDRFSGHQFPNYSSELNVNALLLGDSALYLCASSLVGDTSYEQYFGPGTRLTVT.

The chain has TRBV18 and TRBJ2-5; the match to TRBD2 covers 9 bases. This CDR3 spans 15 amino acids. Germline CDR1 KGHSH, CDR2 LQKENI. V shed 1 base, J shed 4 bases, and the junction held 4 bases outside the gene matches. The CDR3 DNA follows: TGTGCCAGCTCACCACGGACAGCGGGGGGAGAGACCCAGTACTTC. Its protein product is CASSPRTAGGETQYF.

The rearrangement uses TRBV4-1 and TRBJ1-4; TRBD1 matches 7 bases. V lost 1 base and J lost 7; bases outside the gene matches: 12. The CDR3 sequence is 17 residues long. Germline V gene lookup returns CDR1 MGHRA and CDR2 YSYEKL. The CDR3 spells CASSQGGADRASEKLFF. CDR3 coding DNA: TGCGCCAGCAGCCAAGGGGGAGCTGACAGGGCGAGTGAAAAACTGTTTTTT.

The rearrangement uses TRBV14 and TRBJ1-2; TRBD1 matches at 8 bases. V was clipped by 4 bases and J by 8 bases; unmatched bases: 9. The CDR3 has 14 amino acids. Germline assignment: CDR1 SGHDN and CDR2 FVKESK. The CDR3 nucleotides are TGTGCCAGCAGCCGAAGGTCGACAGGGGACGGCTACACCTTC. Translating it yields CASSRRSTGDGYTF.

The chain combines TRBV4-3 with TRBJ1-2, with unresolved D. V was trimmed by 0 bases and J by 4 bases, leaving 24 bases between them. Germline lookup yields CDR1 LGHNA and CDR2 YSLEER. The CDR3 length is 19 residues. This CDR3 is CASSQEVAAMTGWLYGYTF. The CDR3 bases are TGCGCCAGCAGCCAAGAGGTCGCGGCTATGACGGGGTGGCTCTATGGCTACACCTTC.

The chain recombines TRBV11-2 with TRBJ1-4, with 9 nucleotides matching TRBD1. The CDR3 spans 17 residues. The trim removed 1 base at V and 8 bases at J, leaving 11 bases unmatched. Germline V gene sequence: CDR1 SGHAT, CDR2 FQNNGV. CDR3 amino acids: CASSLAGLQGAGEKLFF. In DNA, the CDR3 is TGTGCCAGCAGCTTAGCGGGTTTACAGGGGGCAGGGGAAAAACTGTTTTTT.

The chain recombines TRBV24-1 with TRBJ2-2; D not certain. V lost 8 bases and J lost 6, with 12 bases in between. The CDR3 is 13 residues long. In germline, CDR1 is KGHDR, CDR2 SFDVKD. The CDR3: CATKESAAGELFF. CDR3 in DNA: TGTGCCACCAAGGAGTCCGCTGCCGGGGAGCTGTTTTTT.

This clone was seen a few times. This sequence joins TRBV3-1 (or the pseudogene TRBV3-2) and TRBJ1-4, with TRBD1 identical over 7 bases. CDR1 and CDR2 (germline): LGHDT, YNNKEL (reference sequence). Trimming cost V 4 bases and J 7 bases; bases outside gene matches: 6. The CDR3 covers 14 residues. The CDR3, as DNA: TGTGCCAGCAGCCCTGACAGGGAAGGTGAAAAACTGTTTTTT. This gives the protein CASSPDREGEKLFF.

The chain couples TRBV10-1 to TRBJ1-2; D is perhaps TRBD1 (6 bases). V lost 5 bases to trimming and J lost 5 bases, with 18 bases between them. Germline V gives CDR1 WNHNN, CDR2 SYGVQD (reference sequence). The CDR3 is made up of 15 amino acids. CDR3 loop: CASSSGTPKAYGYTF. The DNA for the CDR3 is TGCGCCAGCAGTTCCGGGACACCAAAGGCATATGGCTACACCTTC.

This chain joins TRBV7-2 and TRBJ2-3, with 8 bases aligning to TRBD2. The CDR3 extends over 14 amino acids. Germline V gene lookup returns CDR1 SGHTA and CDR2 FQGNSA. Losses at the gene ends were 3 bases for V and 4 bases for J; bases not matched to a gene: 3. CDR3 DNA sequence: TGTGCCAGCAGCTTCGGGGGGGGGCCAGATACGCAGTATTTT. It is translated as CASSFGGGPDTQYF.

This clone has just one count. The V and J genes are TRBV3-1 (or the pseudogene TRBV3-2) and TRBJ1-1; D is unclear. Germline CDR1 and CDR2: LGHDT and YNNKEL (reference sequence). This CDR3 has 14 residues. The germline V and J ends were trimmed by 4 bases and 5 bases, with 14 bases remaining between them. This CDR3 is CASSPGYTGTEAFF. The CDR3 nucleotides read TGTGCCAGCAGCCCGGGATATACGGGGACTGAAGCTTTCTTT.

This chain joins TRBV28 and TRBJ1-3; no firm D call. This CDR3 is built from 16 residues. Trimming removed 5 bases at V and 0 bases at J, with 14 bases between. CDR1 and CDR2 (germline): MDHEN, SYDVKM. This chain's CDR3 is CASSLPGWISGNTIYF. CDR3 DNA: TGTGCCAGCAGTCTCCCGGGGTGGATCTCTGGAAACACCATATATTTT.

This clone has only one observation. V usage is TRBV3-1 (or the pseudogene TRBV3-2) and J usage is TRBJ2-1, with 16 bases that match TRBD2. The CDR3 length is 18 residues. The V and J ends lost 0 bases and 7 bases, in that order; junction bases with no gene match: 6. CDR1 is LGHDT, CDR2 YNNKEL, per germline (reference sequence). CDR3 protein: CASSQEGTSGGARNEQFF. Here the CDR3 DNA reads TGTGCCAGCAGCCAAGAGGGGACTAGCGGGGGGGCGAGGAATGAGCAGTTCTTC.

The V call is TRBV9, the J call TRBJ1-2, with D possibly TRBD1 on 6 matching bases. The V end was cut by 4 bases, the J end by 2 bases, with 15 bases between. CDR1 and CDR2 from the germline V gene are SGDLS and YYNGEE. This CDR3 has 15 amino acids. CDR3 sequence reads: CASSTTAGTNYGYTF. CDR3 bases: TGTGCCAGCAGCACTACCGCCGGGACAAACTATGGCTACACCTTC.